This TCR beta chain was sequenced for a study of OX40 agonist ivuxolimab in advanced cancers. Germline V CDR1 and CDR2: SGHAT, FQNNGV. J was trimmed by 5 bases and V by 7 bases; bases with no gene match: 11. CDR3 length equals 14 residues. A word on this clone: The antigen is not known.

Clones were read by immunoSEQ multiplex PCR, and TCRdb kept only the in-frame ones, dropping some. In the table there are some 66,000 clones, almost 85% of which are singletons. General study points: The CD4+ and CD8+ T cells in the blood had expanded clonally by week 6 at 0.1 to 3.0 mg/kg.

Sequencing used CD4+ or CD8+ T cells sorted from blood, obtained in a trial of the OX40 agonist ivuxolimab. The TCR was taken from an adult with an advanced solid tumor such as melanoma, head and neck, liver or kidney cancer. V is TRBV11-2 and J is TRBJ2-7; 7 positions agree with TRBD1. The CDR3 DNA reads TGTGCCAGCACCCATTCAGGGGGTGCCGACGAGCAGTACTTC. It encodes CASTHSGGADEQYF.